The 26 T cell receptor delta chains presented below share a single source sample, sequenced in a study of γδ T cells in repeated Plasmodium falciparum infection. Vgamma9/Vdelta2+ and Vdelta2-negative gammadelta T cells were flow-sorted from PBMC for bulk sequencing. With CATT, TCRdb re-called clones from the multiplex PCR reads. The table shows 50,000 or so delta-chain clones, with 1.6% occurring only once. Sequenced input: gamma-delta T cells from blood. The origin of the receptors is a pool of human donors (malaria-infected and uninfected, not separated).

This clone came up a few times. With only one base between it and a far larger clone, this is likely a read error. The same CDR3 is also encoded by other DNA sequences in this sample. The genes are TRDV1 and TRDJ2; 11 bases are a match to TRDD3. TCRdb records no J gene; here it was assigned by comparing the DNA to germline. This CDR3 spans 25 amino acids. Per germline, CDR1 TSWWSYY and CDR2 QGS. The CDR3, as DNA: TGTGCTCTTGGGGAAGATCCTACGCTCGTACTGGGGGATATTTCACGTGGGGCTTTGACGGCACAACTCTTCTTT. This codes for CALGEDPTLVLGDISRGALTAQLFF.

This clone was seen at least ten times. The rearrangement links TRDV2 to TRDJ2; TRDD3 matches at 9 bases. Per germline, CDR1 GEAIGNYY and CDR2 EKD. V lost 3 bases, J lost 2 bases, and 6 bases stayed unmatched. This CDR3 has 16 residues. The CDR3 coding sequence is TGTGCCTGTGACTCCCTACTGGGGGAATTGACAGCACAACTCTTCTTT. Amino acid sequence: CACDSLLGELTAQLFF.

This clone was seen at least ten times. The TCRdb record carries a much larger clone's protein, which differs from this DNA's translation at residue 6; a read error is the likely cause, and the protein listed here is the DNA translation. The V call is TRDV1, the J call TRDJ1; 7 bases map to TRDD2. Germline V gene data show CDR1 as TSWWSYY and CDR2 as QGS. The CDR3 consists of 12 residues. The V and J ends lost 8 bases and 5 bases, in that order; junction bases with no gene match: 5. The CDR3 DNA is TGTGCTCTTTTTTCCTACCGGGATAAACTCATCTTT. Amino acid sequence: CALFSYRDKLIF.

A few counts support this clone. Translating this DNA gives a protein that differs at residue 8 from the TCRdb one, which belongs to a much larger clone; a read error is likely, and the protein shown is this translation. The J gene is TRDJ1, the V gene TRDV1; 8 nucleotides align to TRDD3. The J gene, absent from TCRdb, was called here by matching the DNA to germline. V lost 2 bases and J lost 0; bases outside the gene matches: 20. This CDR3 is built from 21 residues. The germline V gene encodes CDR1 TSWWSYY and CDR2 QGS. The CDR3 DNA is TGTGCTCTTGGGGAATTGGCCCTCCCGAATACTGGGGGCACTTACACCGATAAACTCATCTTT. This sequence encodes CALGELALPNTGGTYTDKLIF.

A remark on this clone: A far larger clone is just one base off, so this is likely a read error. Different DNA sequences within this sample yield the same CDR3. CDR3 nucleotide sequence: TGTGCCCTTGGGGTCCTGGCCTCGATCCCTACCCCGGTCGTTTACACCGATAAACTCATCTTT. Translation gives CALGVLASIPTPVVYTDKLIF. The genes are TRDV1 and TRDJ1; D could derive from TRDD2 or TRDD3 (5 bases each). TCRdb is silent on the J gene; assignment here came from matching the DNA to germline. Germline CDR1 and CDR2: TSWWSYY and QGS. This CDR3 is built from 21 residues.

With respect to this clone: This DNA's translation and the protein TCRdb lists, from a much larger clone, do not match at residue 5, likely due to a read error; the protein shown is translated from the DNA. V and J are TRDV1 and TRDJ1, with TRDD3 matching 11 bases. The J gene, absent from TCRdb, was called here by matching the DNA to germline. Per the germline V gene, CDR1 is TSWWSYY and CDR2 is QGS. CDR3 size: 24 residues. V trimming: 5 bases; J trimming: 3 bases; junction bases outside the gene matches: 32. The CDR3 sequence: CALGTSPHILPNHWGISKADKLIF. CDR3 nucleotide sequence: TGTGCTCTTGGGACCTCCCCCCACATACTTCCTAACCACTGGGGGATAAGCAAGGCCGATAAACTCATCTTT.

This clone occurred a few times. TCRdb assigns this DNA the protein of a much larger clone, which departs from its translation at residue 11; this likely reflects a read error, and the protein shown comes from translating the DNA. J is TRDJ1 and V is TRDV1; 7 bases map to TRDD3. The CDR3 runs 17 residues. CDR1 is TSWWSYY, CDR2 QGS, per germline. Trimming took 1 base from V and 7 from J; bases not matched to a gene: 15. The CDR3 here is CALGEHLRGDALAKLIF. DNA for the CDR3: TGTGCTCTTGGGGAACACCTAAGGGGGGATGCGCTGGCTAAACTCATCTTT.

There are a few counts of this clone. This DNA's translation differs at residue 11 from TCRdb's protein, which comes from a much larger clone; a read error is likely, and the protein shown is translated from the DNA. The chain links TRDV1 to TRDJ1; tentative D call: TRDD2 (6 bases). Assignment of the J gene here rests on matching the DNA to germline, because TCRdb gives none. The CDR3 contains 19 residues. The V end lost 0 bases, the J end lost 0 bases, and 20 bases lay between the germline ends. Looked up from germline, CDR1 is TSWWSYY and CDR2 is QGS. For the CDR3, the DNA is TGTGCTCTTGGGGAACTATCCTACCAGGGGGGTAGCTACACCGATAAACTCATCTTT. Translating it yields CALGELSYQGGSYTDKLIF.

A note on this clone: TCRdb's protein, taken from a much larger clone, differs from this DNA's translation at residue 12, likely owing to a read error; the protein displayed comes from the DNA. The genes are TRDV2 and TRDJ1; the D is unclear. Germline values: CDR1 GEAIGNYY, CDR2 EKD. This CDR3 contains 16 residues. CDR3 region: CACDTIGVKYTGKLIF. DNA of the CDR3: TGTGCCTGTGACACCATAGGGGTTAAGTACACCGGTAAACTCATCTTT.

This clone came up many times. This DNA's translation and the protein TCRdb lists, from a much larger clone, do not match at residue 14, likely due to a read error; the protein shown is translated from the DNA. The rearrangement links TRDV1 to TRDJ1; 9 bases agree with TRDD3. The J gene comes from matching the DNA to germline here; TCRdb lacks it. The CDR3 spans 19 residues. V lost 0 bases and J lost 7; bases outside the gene matches: 18. The germline CDR1 and CDR2 sequences are TSWWSYY and QGS. CDR3 sequence (DNA): TGTGCTCTTGGGGAACTTTACCCACGCCAACTGGGGGAAACATCTAAACTCATCTTT. Translated, it gives CALGELYPRQLGETSKLIF.

This clone was detected a few times. TCRdb's protein, taken from a much larger clone, differs from this DNA's translation at residue 8, likely owing to a read error; the protein displayed comes from the DNA. The CDR3 DNA sequence: TGTGCTCTTGGGGAACTCGGTTCTACAGAGCTACTGGGGGATTGGTGCGATAAACTCATCTTT. Encoded protein: CALGELGSTELLGDWCDKLIF. The rearrangement joins TRDV1 to TRDJ1; 10 bases are a match to TRDD3. TCRdb supplies no J gene; here it was assigned by aligning the nucleotide sequence to germline. CDR1 is TSWWSYY and CDR2 is QGS in the germline V gene. J was trimmed by 4 bases and V by 0 bases; bases with no gene match: 20. The CDR3 consists of 21 residues.

This clone turned up a few times. With only one base between it and a far larger clone, this is likely a read error. Other DNA sequences in this sample translate to the same CDR3. The V gene is TRDV2, the J gene TRDJ1; 11 nucleotides align to TRDD3. TCRdb does not report a J gene; here it was assigned by matching the DNA to germline references. The CDR3 is 19 amino acids. V shed 1 base and J 0 bases; nucleotides not matched to a gene: 12. Germline V gives CDR1 GEAIGNYY, CDR2 EKD. The CDR3 region has the DNA TGTGCCTGTGACACTGGCCCTGGGGGATACCCTCCGTACACCGATAAACTCATCTTT. This gives the protein CACDTGPGGYPPYTDKLIF.

This clone showed up many times. V gene TRDV1 combines with J gene TRDJ1; TRDD3 matches at 8 bases. In germline, CDR1 is TSWWSYY, CDR2 QGS. This CDR3 contains 20 residues. Trimming took 1 base from V and 4 from J; bases not matched to a gene: 20. DNA of the CDR3: TGTGCTCTTGGGGAACCCATCTTCATACTGGGGGGCCCGTCTAGCGATAAACTCATCTTT. It specifies CALGEPIFILGGPSSDKLIF.

Notes on this clone: TCRdb's listed protein matches a much larger clone and diverges from this DNA's translation at residue 4, likely through a read error; the protein shown comes from the DNA. V gene TRDV1 combines with J gene TRDJ1, with a weak D call TRDD3 (6 bases). The J gene was not available in TCRdb and was assigned here by matching the DNA to germline segments. The CDR3 consists of 18 residues. V was trimmed by 8 bases and J by 0 bases, leaving 25 bases between them. Germline V gene lookup returns CDR1 TSWWSYY and CDR2 QGS. The CDR3: CALCEGGGFGIYTDKLIF. The CDR3 DNA sequence: TGTGCTCTTTGCGAGGGGGGGGGTTTCGGGATATACACCGATAAACTCATCTTT.

This clone occurred many times. TCRdb attributes to this sequence the protein of a much larger clone, which differs from the DNA translation at residue 12; a read error is likely, and the protein displayed is translated from the DNA. V is TRDV1 and J is TRDJ1; 9 bases are shared with TRDD3. Germline V lookup: CDR1 TSWWSYY, CDR2 QGS. There are 18 residues in the CDR3. V was pared by 5 bases and J by 1 base, with 14 bases of the junction left unmatched. CDR3: CALGLRRGGYLCTDKLIF. CDR3 nucleotide sequence: TGTGCTCTTGGGCTCAGGAGAGGGGGATACTTGTGCACCGATAAACTCATCTTT.

This clone showed up just a few times. A read error likely explains why the TCRdb protein, taken from a much larger clone, differs from this DNA's translation at residue 16; the protein shown is translated from the DNA. This chain links TRDV1 with TRDJ1; 12 bases agree with TRDD3. The J gene is not listed in TCRdb, so it was assigned here from a DNA match to germline. CDR3 size: 22 residues. Germline trimming cut 4 bases from V and 1 base from J; bases unmatched to any gene: 22. Germline CDR1 TSWWSYY, CDR2 QGS. DNA of the CDR3: TGTGCTCTTGGGGGAAGAGCACCCCCTAACTGGGGGATACTCTTCAGCACCGATAAACTCATCTTT. Protein: CALGGRAPPNWGILFSTDKLIF.

On this clone: It differs at one base from a far larger clone, so likely a read error. Other DNA sequences of this sample code for an identical CDR3. This chain links TRDV1 with TRDJ1, with 9 bases identical to TRDD3. No J gene is reported in TCRdb; it was inferred here by comparing the DNA with germline. The CDR3 is 21 amino acids. Germline V CDR1 and CDR2: TSWWSYY, QGS. The trim removed 3 bases at V and 3 bases at J, leaving 23 bases unmatched. CDR3 region: CALGEQVRKLSGGYIADKLIF. The CDR3 DNA reads as TGTGCTCTTGGGGAGCAGGTTCGCAAACTGTCCGGGGGATACATCGCCGATAAACTCATCTTT.

This clone was counted between two and nine times. This probably arose from a read error, given a far larger clone one base away. The same CDR3 can be traced to other DNA sequences in this sample. The V and J genes are TRDV1 and TRDJ1; the D gene could be TRDD2 or TRDD3 (6 bases each). The J gene, left out of TCRdb, was set here by checking the DNA against germline. The germline gives CDR1 TSWWSYY, CDR2 QGS. This CDR3 contains 16 residues. CDR3 amino acids: CALGDVPSAGELSLIF. CDR3 sequence (DNA): TGTGCCCTTGGGGATGTTCCTTCCGCCGGGGAACTCTCACTCATCTTT.

This clone was picked up a small number of times. A far larger clone differs by one base, so this is likely a read error. Other nucleotide sequences in the sample specify the same CDR3. The rearrangement links TRDV1 to TRDJ1, with TRDD3 as a possible D gene (6 bases). The CDR3 contains 19 residues. CDR1 is TSWWSYY and CDR2 is QGS in the germline V gene. V lost 0 bases and J lost 3, with 23 bases in between. Written as DNA, the CDR3 is TGTGCTCTTGGGGAACTAGTCTCCTCTGTGCTGGGGTACGCCGATAAACTCATCTTT. Its protein product is CALGELVSSVLGYADKLIF.

A remark on this clone: A far larger clone is off by one base, so a read error is likely. Other DNA sequences from this sample encode an identical CDR3 as well. This chain links TRDV1 with TRDJ1; 8 bases map to TRDD3. TCRdb lists no J gene, so it was determined here by aligning the DNA to germline. Germline loops: CDR1 TSWWSYY, CDR2 QGS. CDR3 length: 20 amino acids. After removal of 3 bases from V and 0 bases from J, the junction contained 18 bases not matched to a gene. The CDR3: CALGELLWGTSLKYTDKLIF. For the CDR3, the DNA is TGTGCTCTTGGGGAGTTGCTCTGGGGGACGAGTTTAAAGTACACCGATAAACTCATCTTT.

This clone was seen many times. A read error may account for a junction end that differs from germline. The chain has TRDV1 and TRDJ1; 10 bases map to TRDD3. Germline CDR1 is TSWWSYY and CDR2 is QGS. The CDR3 spans 23 residues. CDR3 nucleotides: TGTGCTATTGGGGAATTTTTTCCGTTTTCCTATGTGGGGGGATACGTAGCCACCGATAAACTCATCTTT. It translates to CAIGEFFPFSYVGGYVATDKLIF.

In its sample, this clone was seen many times. The gene calls are TRDV1 and TRDJ1; 7 nucleotides align to TRDD3. The CDR3 loop spans 19 amino acids. Per germline, CDR1 TSWWSYY and CDR2 QGS. J lost 0 bases, V lost 0 bases, and 13 bases had no gene match. The CDR3 coding sequence is TGTGCTCTTGGGGAACTATTCTACCACGGGGATAGCTACACCGATAAACTCATCTTT. It yields the protein CALGELFYHGDSYTDKLIF.

This clone was recorded a few times. TCRdb shows a much larger clone's protein in place of this DNA's translation, and the two differ at residue 12, likely through a read error; the protein shown is translated from the DNA. This chain joins TRDV1 and TRDJ1; 8 bases are a match to TRDD3. The trim removed 4 bases at V and 2 bases at J, leaving 12 bases unmatched. Germline-derived CDR1 and CDR2 are TSWWSYY and QGS. This CDR3 is 17 amino acids long. Written as DNA, the CDR3 is TGTGCTCTTGGGGGTTTAAAGGGTGGGGGATTAACCGATAAACTCATCTTT. It specifies CALGGLKGGGLTDKLIF.

Points on this clone: This likely came from a read error, as a far larger clone is one base away. The same CDR3 is also encoded by other DNA sequences in this sample. This chain joins TRDV1 and TRDJ1; 12 bases fit TRDD3. This CDR3 has 21 residues. The ends lost 1 base at V and 4 bases at J; junction bases unmatched: 19. Germline values: CDR1 TSWWSYY, CDR2 QGS. This CDR3 reads CALGERPGVLWGIRFRDKLIF. For the CDR3, the DNA is TGTGCTCTTGGGGAACGACCGGGTGTGCTCTGGGGGATACGGTTCCGCGATAAACTCATCTTT.

Comments on this clone: It differs at one base from a far larger clone, so likely a read error. Other DNA sequences in this specimen translate into the identical CDR3. The rearrangement uses TRDV1 and TRDJ2, with D perhaps TRDD2 or TRDD3 (5 bases each). TCRdb leaves out the J gene; it was filled in here by matching the DNA to germline. Germline CDR1 TSWWSYY, CDR2 QGS. CDR3 length equals 20 residues. V lost 1 base and J lost 8, with 29 bases in between. This CDR3 reads CALGEPLLSGIYDETAQLFF. The CDR3 DNA reads TGTGCTCTTGGGGAACCTCTCCTAAGTGGGATTTACGATGAGACTGCACAACTCTTCTTT.

This clone appeared many times. This sequence joins TRDV2 and TRDJ1; 7 nucleotides align to TRDD3. Per germline, CDR1 GEAIGNYY and CDR2 EKD. The CDR3 has 18 amino acids. Germline trimming cut 4 bases from V and 0 bases from J; bases unmatched to any gene: 16. CDR3 bases: TGTGCCTGTGAATTACTGGGGCCACCTGGGGAGAACACCGATAAACTCATCTTT. Amino acids: CACELLGPPGENTDKLIF.